A selection of T cell receptor beta chains follows, all from one sample in a study of blood T cell repertoires in COVID-19. Measured with immunoSEQ multiplex PCR; TCRdb has only the in-frame clones, and not every one. The table lists about 310,000 clones, over 80% of them singletons. Sample: PBMCs or T cells enriched from blood (not recorded which). Receptors originate from a woman aged 18-29 years who had recovered from COVID-19. CDR3s include the opening cysteine and the closing phenylalanine or tryptophan. D genes are given only for firm matches. Rows give clone size only sometimes, using once, few, many, or a class for an expanded clone.

clone size	V gene	D gene	CDR3 length	J gene	CDR3 protein	CDR3 DNA
NA	TRBV5-4	TRBD1	14	TRBJ2-7	CASSPDMDRPEQYF	TGTGCCAGCAGCCCGGACATGGACAGGCCCGAGCAGTACTTC
NA	TRBV9	TRBD1	15	TRBJ2-1	CASSVRTGVFNEQFF	TGTGCCAGCAGCGTACGGACAGGGGTCTTCAATGAGCAGTTCTTC
NA	TRBV2	TRBD1	17	TRBJ1-4	CASSETSGGLFDEKLFF	TGTGCCAGCAGTGAGACGTCAGGGGGCTTGTTCGATGAAAAACTGTTTTTT
NA	TRBV5-6	TRBD1	15	TRBJ1-5	CASSLGTGRVEPQHF	TGTGCCAGCAGCTTGGGGACAGGGAGGGTGGAGCCCCAGCATTTT
NA	TRBV30	TRBD1	14	TRBJ1-1	CAWRFSGGWTEAFF	TGTGCCTGGAGATTCTCAGGGGGCTGGACTGAAGCTTTCTTT
NA	TRBV6-4	NA	13	TRBJ1-6	CASSDSKRSPLHF	TGTGCCAGCAGTGACTCGAAGAGGTCACCCCTCCACTTT
NA	TRBV12-3/TRBV12-4	NA	11	TRBJ2-1	CASSFFDEQFF	TGTGCCAGCAGTTTTTTCGATGAGCAGTTCTTC
few	TRBV18	TRBD1	12	TRBJ1-1	CASSPADRGAFF	TGTGCCAGCTCACCGGCGGACAGGGGGGCTTTCTTT
NA	TRBV27	TRBD1	15	TRBJ1-5	CASSTGTGGPMPQHF	TGTGCCAGCAGCACCGGGACAGGGGGGCCTATGCCCCAGCATTTT
NA	TRBV18	NA	15	TRBJ2-1	CASSPSALGYNEQFF	TGTGCCAGCTCACCATCGGCCCTAGGATACAATGAGCAGTTCTTC
NA	TRBV2	TRBD2	15	TRBJ2-3	CASRQTSGGGDTQYF	TGTGCCAGCAGACAAACTAGCGGGGGGGGAGATACGCAGTATTTT
NA	TRBV5-4	NA	15	TRBJ2-5	CASSLGQLTKETQYF	TGTGCCAGCAGCTTGGGACAGCTTACTAAAGAGACCCAGTACTTC
NA	TRBV19	TRBD1	15	TRBJ1-4	CASSSAGTEDEKLFF	TGTGCCAGTAGTTCCGCCGGGACAGAGGATGAAAAACTGTTTTTT
NA	TRBV2	NA	13	TRBJ2-7	CASSELRGGEQYF	TGTGCCAGCAGCGAACTCCGGGGTGGCGAGCAGTACTTC
NA	TRBV7-6	TRBD2	18	TRBJ2-7	CASSLALSIAGGPYEQYF	TGTGCCAGCAGCTTAGCCTTGTCCATAGCGGGAGGGCCCTACGAGCAGTACTTC
NA	TRBV4-3	NA	15	TRBJ2-7	CASSQRFHISYEQYF	TGCGCCAGCAGCCAAAGATTTCACATCTCCTACGAGCAGTACTTC
NA	TRBV28	NA	14	TRBJ1-2	CASSLTRGPYGYTF	TGTGCCAGCAGTCTAACTCGGGGTCCCTATGGCTACACCTTC
NA	TRBV12-5	TRBD2	23	TRBJ2-5	CASGLVSGTSGRASLAGSETQYF	TGTGCTAGTGGTTTGGTTTCCGGGACTAGCGGGAGGGCCTCCCTCGCCGGCTCAGAGACCCAGTACTTC
NA	TRBV24-1	NA	12	TRBJ2-3	CATSEYTDTQYF	TGTGCCACCAGTGAGTACACAGATACGCAGTATTTT
NA	TRBV29-1	TRBD1	13	TRBJ1-1	CSVVLQGNTEAFF	TGCAGCGTTGTCTTACAGGGGAATACTGAAGCTTTCTTT
NA	TRBV4-3	NA	14	TRBJ1-4	CASSHPRVNEKLFF	TGCGCCAGCAGCCACCCCAGGGTCAATGAAAAACTGTTTTTT